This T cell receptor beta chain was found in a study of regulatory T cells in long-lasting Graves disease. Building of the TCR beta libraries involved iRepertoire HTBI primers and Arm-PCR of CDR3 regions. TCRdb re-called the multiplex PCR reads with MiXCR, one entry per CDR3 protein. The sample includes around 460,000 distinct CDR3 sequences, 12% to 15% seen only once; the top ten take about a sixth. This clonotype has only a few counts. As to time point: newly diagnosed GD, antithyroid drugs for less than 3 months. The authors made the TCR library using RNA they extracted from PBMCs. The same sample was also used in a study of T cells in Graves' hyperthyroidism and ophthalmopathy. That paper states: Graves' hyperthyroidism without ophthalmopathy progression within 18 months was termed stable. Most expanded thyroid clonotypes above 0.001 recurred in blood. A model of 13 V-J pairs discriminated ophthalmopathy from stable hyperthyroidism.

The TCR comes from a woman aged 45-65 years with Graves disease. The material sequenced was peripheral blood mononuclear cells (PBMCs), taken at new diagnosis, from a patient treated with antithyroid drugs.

Here the CDR3 reads CASIREYPYEQFF. CDR3 nucleotide sequence: TGTGCCAGTATACGGGAGTATCCCTATGAGCAGTTCTTC. This rearrangement joins TRBV19 to TRBJ2-1; tentative D call: TRBD2 (6 bases). CDR1 is LNHDA, CDR2 SQIVND, per germline (reference sequence). CDR3 length equals 13 residues. The V and J ends lost 7 bases and 8 bases respectively, with 15 bases between them.